This note documents a single T cell receptor (beta chain) sequence. Its specificity is unknown. The sample originates from a study of T-cell memory formation after mild COVID-19. Study-wide background: TCR clusters largely stayed donor specific.

The germline V gene has CDR1 SNHLY and CDR2 FYNNEI. The V gene lost 5 bases and the J gene lost 8 bases, with 10 bases spanning the gap. The CDR3 has 12 residues. Study-level points and caveats: Pre-infection memory carried some responding clones, suggesting that cross-reactive memory joined.

TCRdb itself ran the 5' RACE reads through MiXCR, one entry per CDR3 protein. This sample carries roughly 170,000 distinct CDR3 sequences, over 20% of them seen once, and the ten largest clones take more than 20%. The chain couples TRBV2 to TRBJ2-1; D remains unclear. The clonotype was recovered from an adult woman who had mild COVID-19 (a few samples of this study predate the infection). Cell type and time point are not known. Sequenced material: PBMCs or a T cell subset sorted from them (not recorded which). CDR3 protein: CASSKDEDEQFF. CDR3 bases: TGTGCCAGCAGTAAGGATGAGGATGAGCAGTTCTTC.